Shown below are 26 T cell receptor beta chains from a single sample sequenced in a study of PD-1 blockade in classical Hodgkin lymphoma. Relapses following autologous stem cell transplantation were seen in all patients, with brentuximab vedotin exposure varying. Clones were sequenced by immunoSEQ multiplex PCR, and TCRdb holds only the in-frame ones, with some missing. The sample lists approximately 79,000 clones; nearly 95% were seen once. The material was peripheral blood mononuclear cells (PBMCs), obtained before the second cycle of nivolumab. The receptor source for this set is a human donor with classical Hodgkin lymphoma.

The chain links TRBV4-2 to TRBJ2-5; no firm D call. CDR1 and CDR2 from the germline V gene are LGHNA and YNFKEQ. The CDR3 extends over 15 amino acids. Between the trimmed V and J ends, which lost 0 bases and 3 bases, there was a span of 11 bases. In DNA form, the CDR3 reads TGTGCCAGCAGCCAAGAAGGGTCTCGGAAAGAGACCCAGTACTTC. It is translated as CASSQEGSRKETQYF.

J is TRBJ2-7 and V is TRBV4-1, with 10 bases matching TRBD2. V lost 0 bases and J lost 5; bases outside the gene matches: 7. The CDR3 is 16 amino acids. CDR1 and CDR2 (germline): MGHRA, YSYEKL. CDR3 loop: CASSQDSGTSVHEQYF. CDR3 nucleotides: TGCGCCAGCAGCCAAGACTCCGGGACTAGCGTCCACGAGCAGTACTTC.

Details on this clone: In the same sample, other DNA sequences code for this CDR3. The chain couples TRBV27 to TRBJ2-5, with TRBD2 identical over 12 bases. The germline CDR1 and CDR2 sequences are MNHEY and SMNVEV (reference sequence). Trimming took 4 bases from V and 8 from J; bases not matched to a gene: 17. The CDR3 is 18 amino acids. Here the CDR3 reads CASSSQTSGRYFGETQYF. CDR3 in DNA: TGTGCCAGCAGTTCCCAGACTAGCGGGAGATATTTCGGAGAAACCCAGTACTTC.

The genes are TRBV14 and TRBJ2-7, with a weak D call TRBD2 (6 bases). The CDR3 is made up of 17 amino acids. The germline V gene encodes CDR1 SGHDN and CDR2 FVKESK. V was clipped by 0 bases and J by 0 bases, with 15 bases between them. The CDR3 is CASSQEFGAGFSYEQYF. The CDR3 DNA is TGTGCCAGCAGCCAAGAGTTTGGTGCGGGGTTCTCCTACGAGCAGTACTTC.

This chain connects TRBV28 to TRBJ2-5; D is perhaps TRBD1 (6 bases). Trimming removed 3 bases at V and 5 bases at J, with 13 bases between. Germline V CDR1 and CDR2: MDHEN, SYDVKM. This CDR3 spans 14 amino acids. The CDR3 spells CASSLGHLGETQYF. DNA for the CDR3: TGTGCCAGCAGTTTGGGACATCTTGGGGAGACCCAGTACTTC.

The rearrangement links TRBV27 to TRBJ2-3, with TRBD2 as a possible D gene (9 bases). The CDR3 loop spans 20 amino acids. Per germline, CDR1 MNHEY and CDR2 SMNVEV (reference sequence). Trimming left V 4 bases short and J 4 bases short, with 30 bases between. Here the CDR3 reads CASSSPGQGSSGSPPDTQYF. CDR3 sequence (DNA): TGTGCCAGCAGTTCGCCAGGACAGGGTAGTAGCGGGAGTCCCCCAGATACGCAGTATTTT.

The DNA for the CDR3 is TGTGCCATCAGTGATCCGGGGGAGGGAATTTACGAGCAGTACTTC. Amino acid sequence: CAISDPGEGIYEQYF. V and J are TRBV10-3 and TRBJ2-7, with 7 positions matching TRBD2. CDR1 is ENHRY, CDR2 SYGVKD, per germline. There are 15 residues in the CDR3. V lost 3 bases to trimming and J lost 4 bases; unmatched junction nucleotides: 9.

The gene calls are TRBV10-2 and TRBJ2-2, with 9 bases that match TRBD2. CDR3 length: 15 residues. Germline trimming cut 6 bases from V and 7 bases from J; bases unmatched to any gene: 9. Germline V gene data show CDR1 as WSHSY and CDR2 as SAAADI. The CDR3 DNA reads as TGCGCCAGCAGCATCACCGGGACTAGCTACGGGGAGCTGTTTTTT. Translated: CASSITGTSYGELFF.

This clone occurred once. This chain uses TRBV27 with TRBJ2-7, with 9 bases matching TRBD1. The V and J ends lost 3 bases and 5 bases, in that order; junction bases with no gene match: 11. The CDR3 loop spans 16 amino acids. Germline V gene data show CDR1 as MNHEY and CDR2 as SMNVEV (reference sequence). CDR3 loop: CASSFISGTGPNEQYF. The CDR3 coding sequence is TGTGCCAGCAGTTTTATATCCGGGACAGGGCCCAACGAGCAGTACTTC.

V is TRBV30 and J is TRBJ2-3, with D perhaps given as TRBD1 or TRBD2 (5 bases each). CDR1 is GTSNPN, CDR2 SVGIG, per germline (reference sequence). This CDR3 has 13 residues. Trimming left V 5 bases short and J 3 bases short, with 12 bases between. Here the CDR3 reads CAWQRGPTDTQYF. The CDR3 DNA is TGTGCCTGGCAACGGGGCCCGACAGATACGCAGTATTTT. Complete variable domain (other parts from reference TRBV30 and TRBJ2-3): SQTIHQWPATLVQPVGSPLSLECTVEGTSNPNLYWYRQAAGRGLQLLFYSVGIGQISSEVPQNLSASRPQDRQFILSSKKLLLSDSGFYLCAWQRGPTDTQYFGPGTRLTVL.

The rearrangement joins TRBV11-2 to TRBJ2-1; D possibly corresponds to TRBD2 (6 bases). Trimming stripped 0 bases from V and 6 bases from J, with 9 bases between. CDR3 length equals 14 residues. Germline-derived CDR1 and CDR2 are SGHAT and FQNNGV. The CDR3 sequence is CASSLDGGSNEQFF. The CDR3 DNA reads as TGTGCCAGCAGCTTAGACGGGGGAAGCAATGAGCAGTTCTTC. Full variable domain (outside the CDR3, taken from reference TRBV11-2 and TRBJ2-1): EAGVAQSPRYKIIEKRQSVAFWCNPISGHATLYWYQQILGQGPKLLIQFQNNGVVDDSQLPKDRFSAERLKGVDSTLKIQPAKLEDSAVYLCASSLDGGSNEQFFGPGTRLTVL.

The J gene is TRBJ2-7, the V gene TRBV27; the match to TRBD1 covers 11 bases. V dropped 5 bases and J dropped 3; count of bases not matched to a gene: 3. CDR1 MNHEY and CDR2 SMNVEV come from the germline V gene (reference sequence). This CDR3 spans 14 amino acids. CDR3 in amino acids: CASSPGTGGYEQYF. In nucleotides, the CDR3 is TGTGCCAGCAGTCCCGGGACAGGGGGCTACGAGCAGTACTTC.

The CDR3 bases are TGTGCCAGCAGTGAACCGACAGGGAGAGATACGCAGTATTTT. Translating gives CASSEPTGRDTQYF. The rearrangement joins TRBV25-1 to TRBJ2-3, with TRBD1 matching 7 bases. Germline values: CDR1 MGHDK, CDR2 SYGVNS. The ends lost 2 bases at V and 5 bases at J; junction bases unmatched: 4. CDR3 length: 14 residues.

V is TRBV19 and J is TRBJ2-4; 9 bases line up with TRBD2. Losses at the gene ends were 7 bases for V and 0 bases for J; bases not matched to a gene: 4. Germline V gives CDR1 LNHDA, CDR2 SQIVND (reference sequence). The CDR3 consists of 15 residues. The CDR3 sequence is CASNLGLAAKNIQYF. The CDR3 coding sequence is TGTGCCAGTAACCTGGGACTAGCAGCCAAAAACATTCAGTACTTC.

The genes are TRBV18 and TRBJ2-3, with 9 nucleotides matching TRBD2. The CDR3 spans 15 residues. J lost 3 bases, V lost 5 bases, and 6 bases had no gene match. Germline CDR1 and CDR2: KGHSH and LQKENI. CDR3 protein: CASSIAGDRTDTQYF. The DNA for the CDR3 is TGTGCCAGCTCAATAGCGGGAGATAGAACAGATACGCAGTATTTT.

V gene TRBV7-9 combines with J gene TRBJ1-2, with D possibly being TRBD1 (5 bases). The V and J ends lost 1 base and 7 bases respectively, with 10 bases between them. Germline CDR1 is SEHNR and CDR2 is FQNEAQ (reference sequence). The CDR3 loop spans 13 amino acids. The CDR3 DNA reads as TGTGCCAGCAGCTTAGGTGCTAGGGGTGGCTACACCTTC. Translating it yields CASSLGARGGYTF. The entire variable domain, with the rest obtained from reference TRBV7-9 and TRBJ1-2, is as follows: DTGVSQNPRHKITKRGQNVTFRCDPISEHNRLYWYRQTLGQGPEFLTYFQNEAQLEKSRLLSDRFSAERPKGSFSTLEIQRTEQGDSAMYLCASSLGARGGYTFGSGTRLTVV.

The CDR3 sequence is CASSLQTRVIYEQYF. For the CDR3, the DNA is TGTGCCAGCAGCTTGCAGACTAGAGTTATCTACGAGCAGTACTTC. The chain joins TRBV5-4 to TRBJ2-7, with TRBD2 as a possible D gene (6 bases). Trimming took off 1 base at V and 3 bases at J, with 14 bases between the two ends. Germline-derived CDR1 and CDR2 are SGHNT and YYREEE (reference sequence). This CDR3 is 15 amino acids long.

The CDR3 spells CASRISETQYF. In nucleotides, the CDR3 is TGTGCCAGCAGGATATCTGAGACCCAGTACTTC. The chain is built from TRBV6-1 and TRBJ2-5, with D uncertain. CDR3 size: 11 residues. Germline CDR1 MNHNS, CDR2 SASEGT. Trimming cost V 6 bases and J 5 bases, with 7 bases left between them.

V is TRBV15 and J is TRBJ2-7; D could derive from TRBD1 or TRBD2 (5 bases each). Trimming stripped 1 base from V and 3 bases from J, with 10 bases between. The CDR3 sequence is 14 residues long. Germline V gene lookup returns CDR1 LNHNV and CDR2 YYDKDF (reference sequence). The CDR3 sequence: CATSRAPGGYEQYF. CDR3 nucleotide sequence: TGTGCCACCAGCAGAGCCCCTGGGGGCTACGAGCAGTACTTC.

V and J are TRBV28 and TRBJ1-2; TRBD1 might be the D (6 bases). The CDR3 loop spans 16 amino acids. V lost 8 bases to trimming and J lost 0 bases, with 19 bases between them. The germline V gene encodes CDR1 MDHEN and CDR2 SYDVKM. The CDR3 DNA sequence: TGTGCCAGCCAGGGGCAGGGCGAGGAGTCTAACTATGGCTACACCTTC. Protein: CASQGQGEESNYGYTF.

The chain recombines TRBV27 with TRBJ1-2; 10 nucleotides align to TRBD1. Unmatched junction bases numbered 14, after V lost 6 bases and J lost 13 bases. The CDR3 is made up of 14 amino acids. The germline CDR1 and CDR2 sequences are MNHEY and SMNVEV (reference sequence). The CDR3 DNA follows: TGTGCCAGCAGGGACTCGGGACAGGGGAGGACTGTCACCTTC. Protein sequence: CASRDSGQGRTVTF.

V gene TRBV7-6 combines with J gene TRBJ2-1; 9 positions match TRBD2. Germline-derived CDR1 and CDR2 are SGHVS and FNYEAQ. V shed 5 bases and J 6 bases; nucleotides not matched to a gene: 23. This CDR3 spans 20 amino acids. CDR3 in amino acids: CASSHPEQREVPGKGNEQFF. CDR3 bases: TGTGCCAGCAGCCACCCGGAGCAGCGGGAGGTCCCGGGGAAGGGCAATGAGCAGTTCTTC.

This CDR3 is CASSPRTSVGDEQFF. The CDR3 nucleotides read TGTGCCAGCAGCCCCCGGACGTCCGTGGGCGATGAGCAGTTCTTC. This chain connects TRBV4-2 to TRBJ2-1, with D unclear. Per germline, CDR1 LGHNA and CDR2 YNFKEQ. V dropped 4 bases and J dropped 8 bases, with 18 bases sitting between them. The CDR3 has 15 residues.

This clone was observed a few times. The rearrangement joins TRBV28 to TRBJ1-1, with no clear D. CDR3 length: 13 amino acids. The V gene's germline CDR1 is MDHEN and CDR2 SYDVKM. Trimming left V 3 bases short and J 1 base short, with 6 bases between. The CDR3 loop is CASSFSWNTEAFF. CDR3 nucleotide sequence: TGTGCCAGCAGTTTCTCATGGAACACTGAAGCTTTCTTT.

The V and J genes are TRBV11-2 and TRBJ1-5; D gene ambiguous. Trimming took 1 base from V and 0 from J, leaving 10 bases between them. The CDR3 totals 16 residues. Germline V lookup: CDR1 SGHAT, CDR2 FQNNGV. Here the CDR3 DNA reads TGTGCCAGCAGCTTAGGGTCAGGCTATAGCAATCAGCCCCAGCATTTT. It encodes CASSLGSGYSNQPQHF. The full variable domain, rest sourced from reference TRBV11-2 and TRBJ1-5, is EAGVAQSPRYKIIEKRQSVAFWCNPISGHATLYWYQQILGQGPKLLIQFQNNGVVDDSQLPKDRFSAERLKGVDSTLKIQPAKLEDSAVYLCASSLGSGYSNQPQHFGDGTRLSIL.

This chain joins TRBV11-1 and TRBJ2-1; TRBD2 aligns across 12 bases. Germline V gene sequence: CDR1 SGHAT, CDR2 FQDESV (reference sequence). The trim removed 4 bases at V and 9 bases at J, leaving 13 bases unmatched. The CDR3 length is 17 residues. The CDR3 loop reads CASSYALAGGPGGEQFF. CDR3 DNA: TGTGCCAGCAGCTACGCCCTAGCGGGAGGGCCGGGGGGTGAGCAGTTCTTC.